The 4 T cell receptor beta chains below all came from one sample that was sequenced in a study of blood T cell repertoires in COVID-19. This table comes from immunoSEQ multiplex PCR, and its TCRdb copy is limited to in-frame clones, with some not included. This table has a few hundred thousand clones, approximately 86% appearing once. Sequenced material: peripheral blood. These receptors all stem from a man aged 40-49 years who had recovered from COVID-19.

The CDR3 loop reads CSVEEHLYGYTF. Written as DNA, the CDR3 is TGCAGCGTTGAAGAACATCTCTATGGCTACACCTTC. The V and J genes are TRBV29-1 and TRBJ1-2, with no clear D. From germline, CDR1 is SQVTM and CDR2 ANQGSEA. There are 12 residues in the CDR3. V lost 0 bases and J 4 bases, leaving 6 bases between the germline ends.

The chain carries TRBV7-2 and TRBJ2-1, with a possible D match to TRBD1 (6 bases). The CDR3 totals 13 residues. V lost 2 bases to trimming and J lost 10 bases, with 12 bases between them. In germline, CDR1 is SGHTA, CDR2 FQGNSA. The CDR3 loop is CASSLSQGLEQFF. DNA of the CDR3: TGTGCCAGCAGCTTATCGCAGGGGTTGGAGCAGTTCTTC.

The chain uses TRBV18 and TRBJ2-7; TRBD1 matches at 11 bases. Unmatched junction bases numbered 5, after V lost 6 bases and J lost 4 bases. The CDR3 length is 14 residues. Germline V lookup: CDR1 KGHSH, CDR2 LQKENI. The CDR3: CASSRDRGGYEQYF. DNA of the CDR3: TGTGCCAGCTCTCGGGACAGGGGGGGGTACGAGCAGTACTTC.

The chain uses TRBV9 and TRBJ2-7; D is possibly TRBD2 (5 bases). Germline V lookup: CDR1 SGDLS, CDR2 YYNGEE. Trimming left V 0 bases short and J 6 bases short, with 13 bases between. This CDR3 is built from 14 residues. This CDR3 reads CASSVVGQAGEQYF. The CDR3 region has the DNA TGTGCCAGCAGCGTAGTTGGGCAGGCGGGCGAGCAGTACTTC.